This entry features one T cell receptor (beta chain) sequence. No cognate antigen has been identified for it. Per-base quality was not reported, and no clone a single base away is much larger than it. This record comes from a study of blood T cell repertoires in COVID-19 (dated by TCRdb to 2018 to 2021). Background on the whole study: Samples from collaborators originated in the United States, Italy and Spain and spanned both the acute and convalescent phases of COVID-19. The prospective study material was composed of cDNA or gDNA derived from T cells, B-cell-depleted T cells, or PBMCs. Subjects who had been exposed to COVID-19, were actively infected with it, or had recovered from it provided the deeply sampled blood TCRbeta repertoires that made up the dataset. The repertoires were released in a freely available public database intended as a resource for research on the immune response to SARS-CoV-2. The samples were drawn from the first 160 participants of the ongoing ImmuneRACE study and from over 950 subjects provided by 6 global collaborators. The sample metadata nearly always contained a de-identified subject ID, COVID-19 status, age in years and sex. HLA class I and class II types, where available, came from metadata supplied by the sample provider rather than from assay-based typing. Study-level results and caveats: The amount of clinical and demographic metadata varied by source and participant and was provided uncurated.

Trimming costs V 5 bases and J 4 bases, and their ends lie 5 bases apart. Taken from the germline V gene (reference sequence), the CDR1 and CDR2 loops are SGHAT and FQDESV. The cysteine opens and the phenylalanine closes a CDR3 of 11 amino acids. The sequence is cut down to CDR3 DNA, 33 bases in frame from base 1. The immunoSEQ Assay, a bias-controlled multiplex PCR, was used to amplify TCRbeta CDR3 regions from genomic DNA. The original methods were these. The number of nucleated cells in each sample was estimated by amplification of reference gene primers within the assay. Sequence reads were collapsed and filtered to measure the absolute abundance of every unique TCRbeta CDR3 rearrangement. For each sample, productive Simpson clonality was calculated as the square root of Simpson's diversity index over productive rearrangements. Entries here come from immuneACCESS through TCRdb and include only in-frame sequences with V and J called. Some clones fail to appear in such tables; in the studies checked, an unresolved V gene covers under half of the shortfall, and the cause of the remainder is unknown. V, J and clone size derive from that table, while D and trimming were established from the DNA sequence. The sample contains some 120,000 clones, roughly 88% of them found a single time. The top ten clonotypes cover approximately 1.1% of the sample.

Collaborating institutions collected whole blood in K2EDTA tubes following their own protocols. For TCRbeta analysis, collaborator samples were shipped as frozen whole blood, as isolated PBMCs, or as DNA extracted from either sample type. This chain joins TRBV11-1 to TRBJ2-5, with TRBD2 perhaps the D gene, on 5 matching bases. Sample: peripheral blood. This sequence originates from a woman over 75 with acute or convalescent COVID-19. The CDR3 is CASSEGETQYF. The nucleotides are TGTGCCAGCAGCGAGGGAGAGACCCAGTACTTC.